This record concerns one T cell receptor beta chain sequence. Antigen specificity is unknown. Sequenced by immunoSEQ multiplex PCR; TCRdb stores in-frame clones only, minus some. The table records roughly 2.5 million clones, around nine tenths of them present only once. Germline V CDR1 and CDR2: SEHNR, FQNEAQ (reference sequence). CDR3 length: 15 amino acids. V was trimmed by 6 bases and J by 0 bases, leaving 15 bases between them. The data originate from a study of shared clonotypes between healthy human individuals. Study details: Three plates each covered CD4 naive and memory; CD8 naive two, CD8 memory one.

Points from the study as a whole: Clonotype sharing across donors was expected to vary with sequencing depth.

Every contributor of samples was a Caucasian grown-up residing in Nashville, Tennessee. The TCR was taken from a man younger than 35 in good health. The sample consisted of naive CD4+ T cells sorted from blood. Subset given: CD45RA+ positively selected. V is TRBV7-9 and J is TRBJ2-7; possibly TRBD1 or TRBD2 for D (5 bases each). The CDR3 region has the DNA TGTGCCAGCAGTTCCGCCGGGACCATCTCCTACGAGCAGTACTTC. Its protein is CASSSAGTISYEQYF.